Given below is one T cell receptor (beta chain) in context. Its antigen is as yet unknown. The data originate from a study of T cell repertoires and HLA-DP antigens. For pre-culture CD4+ samples, the target was around 200,000 T cell genomes. The assay was immunoSEQ multiplex PCR, and TCRdb's table has in-frame clones only and misses some. The table has roughly 73,000 clones, roughly 75% seen once. The receptor was isolated from a man between 60 and 70 years old in good health and CMV-seronegative. The sequencing sample was made of CD4+ T cells from PBMCs.

CDR3 DNA: TGTGCCAGCAGTCCAAGACAGGGGTTCGGCAATCAGCCCCAGCATTTT. Translating it yields CASSPRQGFGNQPQHF. The chain combines TRBV27 with TRBJ1-5, with 8 nucleotides matching TRBD1. Germline assignment: CDR1 MNHEY and CDR2 SMNVEV (reference sequence). Trimming removed 5 bases from V and 2 bases from J; junction bases left unmatched: 8. The CDR3 consists of 16 residues.